The 32 T cell receptor beta chains in this list originate from one sample, sequenced in a study of neoadjuvant anti-PD-1 for oral cavity cancer. TCRdb's copy holds only in-frame clones and misses some; the assay was immunoSEQ multiplex PCR. Of some 10,000 clones listed, roughly 61% were seen once; the top ten hold 7.8%. Time point noted: after neoadjuvant nivolumab, at surgical resection. Material: tumor tissue, obtained after nivolumab (anti-PD-1) treatment. These receptors originate from a person aged 40 to 85 with oral cavity squamous cell carcinoma.

The chain couples TRBV6-1 to TRBJ1-1; no definite D call. The germline CDR1 and CDR2 sequences are MNHNS and SASEGT. V lost 1 base, J lost 5 bases, and 11 bases lay in between. The CDR3 covers 14 residues. CDR3 sequence: CASSEEWRGTEAFF. The CDR3 DNA sequence: TGTGCCAGCAGTGAAGAGTGGCGCGGGACTGAAGCTTTCTTT.

Worth noting for this clone: The junction departs from the called germline gene at one end, perhaps through a read error. The CDR3 here is CASSATGSTNEKLFF. The CDR3 DNA sequence: TGCGCCAGCAGCGCTACAGGGTCAACCAATGAAAAACTGTTTTTT. The J gene is TRBJ1-4, the V gene TRBV5-1; maybe TRBD1 (6 bases). Germline loops: CDR1 SGHRS, CDR2 YFSETQ. The CDR3 runs 15 residues.

The chain carries TRBV30 and TRBJ2-7; D not certain. Germline CDR1 is GTSNPN and CDR2 is SVGIG (reference sequence). The V end was cut by 2 bases, the J end by 6 bases, with 8 bases between. This CDR3 region has 11 residues. Here the CDR3 reads CAWSLGSEQYF. The CDR3 nucleotides read TGTGCCTGGAGTCTTGGGTCCGAGCAGTACTTC.

This clone was observed a handful of times. The rearrangement links TRBV7-9 to TRBJ1-2; D remains unclear. Germline assignment: CDR1 SEHNR and CDR2 FQNEAQ (reference sequence). The CDR3 has 13 amino acids. Trimming removed 6 bases at V and 1 base at J, with 9 bases between. CDR3 sequence: CASRMEINYGYTF. CDR3 DNA sequence: TGTGCCAGCAGGATGGAGATTAACTATGGCTACACCTTC. Drawing the rest from reference TRBV7-9 and TRBJ1-2, the complete variable domain is DTGVSQNPRHKITKRGQNVTFRCDPISEHNRLYWYRQTLGQGPEFLTYFQNEAQLEKSRLLSDRFSAERPKGSFSTLEIQRTEQGDSAMYLCASRMEINYGYTFGSGTRLTVV.

The chain couples TRBV7-8 to TRBJ1-1; the D gene is possibly TRBD1 (6 bases). The V gene lost 5 bases and the J gene lost 3 bases, with 13 bases spanning the gap. This CDR3 contains 14 residues. The germline V gene encodes CDR1 SGHVS and CDR2 FQNEAQ. This chain's CDR3 is CASSPREGDTEAFF. Here the CDR3 DNA reads TGTGCCAGCAGCCCTCGGGAGGGGGACACTGAAGCTTTCTTT. Full variable domain (remainder filled in from reference TRBV7-8 and TRBJ1-1): GAGVSQSPRYKVAKRGQDVALRCDPISGHVSLFWYQQALGQGPEFLTYFQNEAQLDKSGLPSDRFFAERPEGSVSTLKIQRTQQEDSAVYLCASSPREGDTEAFFGQGTRLTVV.

The chain is built from TRBV29-1 and TRBJ2-3; D is unresolved. The germline CDR1 and CDR2 sequences are SQVTM and ANQGSEA. The CDR3 is 12 residues long. V dropped 4 bases and J dropped 5 bases, with 10 bases sitting between them. CDR3 nucleotides: TGCAGCGTTGGGGAAGCTGGAGATACGCAGTATTTT. Protein sequence: CSVGEAGDTQYF.

CDR3 nucleotide sequence: TGTGCCAGCAGCGGGCCCAATGAGCAGTTCTTC. Translated, it gives CASSGPNEQFF. The chain has TRBV9 and TRBJ2-1; D gene unclear. CDR1 is SGDLS, CDR2 YYNGEE, per germline. This CDR3 has 11 amino acids. V was shortened by 3 bases and J by 6 bases, with 4 bases between the two germline ends.

This rearrangement joins TRBV7-9 to TRBJ2-5; no clear D gene. This CDR3 has 13 amino acids. The germline CDR1 and CDR2 sequences are SEHNR and FQNEAQ (reference sequence). V shed 1 base and J shed 5 bases, with 8 bases lying between them. The CDR3 DNA follows: TGTGCCAGCAGCTTAGGAGCCCGGGAGACCCAGTACTTC. Its translation: CASSLGARETQYF.

The chain is built from TRBV2 and TRBJ2-1; 7 nucleotides agree with TRBD2. This CDR3 is 16 amino acids long. V was clipped by 6 bases and J by 5 bases; unmatched bases: 13. Germline V gives CDR1 SNHLY, CDR2 FYNNEI. In nucleotides, the CDR3 is TGTGCCAGCAGGGACTGGGACCGCGGGGGAAACAATGAGCAGTTCTTC. Protein: CASRDWDRGGNNEQFF.

V usage is TRBV2 and J usage is TRBJ1-6; 9 bases line up with TRBD1. The CDR3 totals 15 residues. CDR1 and CDR2 from the germline V gene are SNHLY and FYNNEI. V was pared by 6 bases and J by 6 bases, with 6 bases of the junction left unmatched. The chain's CDR3 is CASRIQGAGNSPLHF. The CDR3 nucleotides read TGTGCCAGCAGGATACAGGGGGCGGGTAATTCACCCCTCCACTTT.

The rearrangement uses TRBV27 and TRBJ1-6; possible D gene TRBD1, 6 bases. The V end lost 3 bases, the J end lost 5 bases, and 14 bases lay between the germline ends. This CDR3 spans 16 amino acids. Germline loops: CDR1 MNHEY, CDR2 SMNVEV (reference sequence). The CDR3 DNA sequence: TGTGCCAGCAGTTTGGGCAGGGGAAGGGATAATTCACCCCTCCACTTT. It codes for CASSLGRGRDNSPLHF.

The chain carries TRBV28 and TRBJ2-7; maybe TRBD1 (6 bases). V gave up 2 bases and J gave up 7 bases, with 9 bases separating them. The CDR3 extends over 12 amino acids. Germline loops: CDR1 MDHEN, CDR2 SYDVKM. CDR3 DNA sequence: TGTGCCAGCAGTTTAGCCAGGGGAGAGCAGTACTTC. Its translation is CASSLARGEQYF.

By share of the sample, this clone is medium-sized (0.01 to 0.1%). V usage is TRBV6-1 and J usage is TRBJ2-3, with D possibly TRBD1 on 6 matching bases. The germline CDR1 and CDR2 sequences are MNHNS and SASEGT. Trimming stripped 6 bases from V and 3 bases from J, with 19 bases between. The CDR3 totals 16 residues. The CDR3 region has the DNA TGTGCCAGCAGAGAAAGAACAGGGTACGGGACAGATACGCAGTATTTT. Translating it yields CASRERTGYGTDTQYF.

This chain connects TRBV5-6 to TRBJ2-3, with TRBD1 identical over 7 bases. V lost 2 bases to trimming and J lost 2 bases; unmatched junction nucleotides: 5. CDR3 length equals 15 residues. Germline-derived CDR1 and CDR2 are SGHDT and YYEEEE. For the CDR3, the DNA is TGTGCCAGCAGCTTTGGACAGGCTTCCACAGATACGCAGTATTTT. Translation gives CASSFGQASTDTQYF.

The J gene is TRBJ2-3, the V gene TRBV4-2; possibly TRBD1 or TRBD2 for D (5 bases each). Trimming took off 0 bases at V and 4 bases at J, with 11 bases between the two ends. The CDR3 runs 15 residues. CDR1 and CDR2 (germline): LGHNA, YNFKEQ. The CDR3 region is CASSQEKKGPDTQYF. Written as DNA, the CDR3 is TGTGCCAGCAGCCAAGAGAAAAAGGGACCAGATACGCAGTATTTT.

The chain carries TRBV6-6 and TRBJ2-2; D gene unclear. Germline CDR1 reads MNHNY; CDR2 reads SVGAGI (reference sequence). Trimming took 5 bases from V and 6 from J, leaving 13 bases between them. This CDR3 has 14 amino acids. The CDR3: CASSRAERPGELFF. The CDR3 DNA is TGTGCCAGCAGTAGGGCAGAGCGCCCCGGGGAGCTGTTTTTT.

V is TRBV27 and J is TRBJ2-3, with D perhaps matching TRBD2 (7 bases). The CDR3 contains 16 residues. With 1 base removed from V and 1 base from J, the gap between germline ends came to 12 bases. Germline loops: CDR1 MNHEY, CDR2 SMNVEV (reference sequence). CDR3 sequence: CASSLWAGAGTDTQYF. Here the CDR3 DNA reads TGTGCCAGCAGTTTATGGGCGGGGGCAGGCACAGATACGCAGTATTTT.

This sequence joins TRBV14 and TRBJ2-7; no clear D gene. Germline V lookup: CDR1 SGHDN, CDR2 FVKESK. There are 13 residues in the CDR3. Trimming took 1 base from V and 7 from J, leaving 11 bases between them. The CDR3 loop is CASSQVPSGEQYF. CDR3 coding DNA: TGTGCCAGCAGCCAAGTCCCTTCCGGAGAGCAGTACTTC. The whole variable domain, remainder taken from reference TRBV14 and TRBJ2-7, is EAGVTQFPSHSVIEKGQTVTLRCDPISGHDNLYWYRRVMGKEIKFLLHFVKESKQDESGMPNNRFLAERTGGTYSTLKVQPAELEDSGVYFCASSQVPSGEQYFGPGTRLTVT.

The chain couples TRBV7-7 to TRBJ2-2, with 9 bases matching TRBD1. Per germline, CDR1 SSHAT and CDR2 FNYEAQ (reference sequence). V was pared by 5 bases and J by 4 bases, with 8 bases of the junction left unmatched. The CDR3 sequence is 16 residues long. CDR3 residues: CASSRGGTGTTGELFF. The CDR3 bases are TGTGCCAGCAGCCGAGGTGGGACAGGGACCACCGGGGAGCTGTTTTTT.

V usage is TRBV19 and J usage is TRBJ2-2, with 7 bases matching TRBD2. The germline gives CDR1 LNHDA, CDR2 SQIVND (reference sequence). The CDR3 runs 14 residues. Trimming took 6 bases from V and 3 from J; bases not matched to a gene: 4. The CDR3 is CASRRELDTGELFF. CDR3 sequence (DNA): TGTGCCAGTAGGCGGGAGTTGGACACCGGGGAGCTGTTTTTT.

The gene calls are TRBV13 and TRBJ1-6; D uncertain. The germline V gene encodes CDR1 PRHDT and CDR2 FYEKMQ (reference sequence). V lost 4 bases and J 15 bases, leaving 13 bases between the germline ends. The CDR3 sequence is 12 residues long. The CDR3 protein is CASSSPGERLHF. CDR3 DNA: TGTGCCAGCAGCTCCCCCGGAGAGCGCCTCCACTTT.

The V and J genes are TRBV19 and TRBJ1-1; 9 nucleotides agree with TRBD1. CDR3 length: 14 residues. CDR1 and CDR2 (germline): LNHDA, SQIVND (reference sequence). J lost 1 base, V lost 4 bases, and 1 base had no gene match. In nucleotides, the CDR3 is TGTGCCAGTAGTAAGGGACAGGGGAACACTGAAGCTTTCTTT. It encodes CASSKGQGNTEAFF.

This clone was picked up a small number of times. The chain uses TRBV27 and TRBJ1-2; D perhaps matches TRBD1 (5 bases). This CDR3 is 16 amino acids long. The V end lost 6 bases, the J end lost 1 base, and 18 bases lay between the germline ends. Germline loops: CDR1 MNHEY, CDR2 SMNVEV (reference sequence). The chain's CDR3 is CASRPPGLAFNYGYTF. CDR3 bases: TGTGCCAGCAGGCCTCCGGGACTCGCTTTTAACTATGGCTACACCTTC.

In nucleotides, the CDR3 is TGTGCCAGCAGCGTCGACAGTATCCGCTACACCTTC. Protein: CASSVDSIRYTF. This chain joins TRBV7-9 and TRBJ1-2, with D perhaps matching TRBD1 (5 bases). Germline V gene sequence: CDR1 SEHNR, CDR2 FQNEAQ (reference sequence). V was clipped by 5 bases and J by 9 bases, with 13 bases between them. The CDR3 is 12 residues long.

The rearrangement joins TRBV25-1 to TRBJ2-7, with a possible D match to TRBD2 (6 bases). Germline CDR1 is MGHDK and CDR2 is SYGVNS. The CDR3 sequence is 13 residues long. The V gene lost 0 bases and the J gene lost 4 bases, with 7 bases spanning the gap. The CDR3 loop is CASSEYGGYEQYF. The CDR3, as DNA: TGTGCCAGCAGTGAATATGGAGGGTACGAGCAGTACTTC.

A word on this clone: The same CDR3 is also encoded by other DNA sequences in this sample. The rearrangement links TRBV11-2 to TRBJ2-5, with 9 bases matching TRBD1. Trimming took 5 bases from V and 5 from J; bases not matched to a gene: 3. The CDR3 has 13 amino acids. CDR1 is SGHAT, CDR2 FQNNGV, per germline. The CDR3 DNA follows: TGTGCCAGCAGCCCGGACAGGGGCGAGACCCAGTACTTC. Protein product: CASSPDRGETQYF.

The chain has TRBV11-2 and TRBJ2-2; possibly TRBD2 for D (6 bases). Germline V gives CDR1 SGHAT, CDR2 FQNNGV. The CDR3 runs 17 residues. The ends were cut back, 0 bases at V and 8 bases at J, with 19 bases in the middle. The CDR3 is CASSLDLTSGEVGELFF. CDR3 in DNA: TGTGCCAGCAGCTTAGATCTAACGTCCGGGGAGGTGGGGGAGCTGTTTTTT.

This clone has only one observation. The V call is TRBV19, the J call TRBJ1-2, with D unclear. Germline assignment: CDR1 LNHDA and CDR2 SQIVND (reference sequence). The V gene lost 5 bases and the J gene lost 6 bases, with 16 bases spanning the gap. The CDR3 is 14 residues long. The CDR3 loop reads CASSRSGLRDGYTF. The DNA of the CDR3 is TGTGCCAGTAGTCGGTCCGGGCTTCGGGATGGCTACACCTTC. Together with reference TRBV19 and TRBJ1-2, the CDR3 gives the full variable domain: DGGITQSPKYLFRKEGQNVTLSCEQNLNHDAMYWYRQDPGQGLRLIYYSQIVNDFQKGDIAEGYSVSREKKESFPLTVTSAQKNPTAFYLCASSRSGLRDGYTFGSGTRLTVV.

CDR3 sequence (DNA): TGCAGTGCTAGAGATTTCGGCGAAGCTTTCTTT. Translating it yields CSARDFGEAFF. This chain joins TRBV20-1 and TRBJ1-1; D remains ambiguous. V was trimmed by 0 bases and J by 8 bases, leaving 7 bases between them. The germline V gene has CDR1 DFQATT and CDR2 SNEGSKA (reference sequence). This CDR3 is 11 amino acids long.

The CDR3 reads CASLSGAYEQYF. As DNA, the CDR3 is TGTGCCAGCCTTAGCGGAGCCTACGAGCAGTACTTC. The chain links TRBV27 to TRBJ2-7; TRBD2 might be the D (6 bases). V gave up 8 bases and J gave up 2 bases, with 10 bases separating them. The length of the CDR3 is 12 residues. Germline-derived CDR1 and CDR2 are MNHEY and SMNVEV (reference sequence).

The chain has TRBV18 and TRBJ1-3; D not certain. The V and J ends lost 1 base and 0 bases respectively, with 4 bases between them. Per germline, CDR1 KGHSH and CDR2 LQKENI. There are 14 residues in the CDR3. CDR3 loop: CASSPQNSGNTIYF. In DNA form, the CDR3 reads TGTGCCAGCTCACCACAGAACTCTGGAAACACCATATATTTT.

The V gene is TRBV19, the J gene TRBJ2-3, with 7 nucleotides matching TRBD1. Germline lookup yields CDR1 LNHDA and CDR2 SQIVND (reference sequence). This CDR3 region has 16 residues. V was pared by 5 bases and J by 5 bases, with 13 bases of the junction left unmatched. CDR3 region: CASSLGLRTGGDTQYF. The CDR3 DNA is TGTGCCAGTAGTCTTGGCCTACGGACAGGAGGAGATACGCAGTATTTT.